The rows below give T cell receptor beta chains drawn from one sample of a study of CD8+ T cells in alopecia areata. Method: immunoSEQ multiplex PCR; TCRdb's copy keeps in-frame clones and lacks some. In the table there are about 150,000 clones, about 50% of which are singletons. The material was CD8+ T cells sorted from blood, obtained at week 0. The receptor set was obtained from a human donor with alopecia areata. Each CDR3 is given with its conserved first and last residue. A D gene is named only where the DNA matches it firmly. A row's size may be missing; if present it is once, few, many or a size class.

size	D	V	J	DNA	CDR3
NA	NA	TRBV4-3	TRBJ1-6	TGCGCCAGCAGCCAAGCGAGTCGGAATTCACCCCTCCACTTT	CASSQASRNSPLHF
NA	NA	TRBV13	TRBJ1-2	TGTGCCAGCAGCTTAGGGAGCTACACAGGTTCTGGGGGCTACACCTTC	CASSLGSYTGSGGYTF
NA	NA	TRBV11-2	TRBJ2-7	TGTGCCAGCACCCCGCGTGAAAATAAAAACGAGCAGTACTTC	CASTPRENKNEQYF
NA	NA	TRBV5-6	TRBJ2-7	TGTGCCAGCAGCTTGGACAGGTCGTACGAGCAGTACTTC	CASSLDRSYEQYF
NA	TRBD1	TRBV29-1	TRBJ1-2	TGCAGCGTCGCATACCCATTTTCAGGGGGCGCAGGCTACACCTTC	CSVAYPFSGGAGYTF
NA	TRBD2	TRBV7-2	TRBJ2-1	TGTGCCAGCAGCTTAGAGGAGCGGGGGGGCCGGGACAATGAGCAGTTCTTC	CASSLEERGGRDNEQFF
NA	NA	TRBV9	TRBJ1-2	TGTGCCAGCAGCGTCCGGGACACAAAAAACTATGGCTACACCTTC	CASSVRDTKNYGYTF
once	NA	TRBV30	TRBJ2-3	TGTGCCTGGGGCGAGAGCACAGATACGCAGTATTTT	CAWGESTDTQYF
NA	NA	TRBV7-9	TRBJ1-4	TGCGCCAGCAGCCAAATCCTCGGGCGCGGACGGGAAAAACTGTTTTTT	CASSQILGRGREKLFF
few	NA	TRBV29-1	TRBJ2-2	TGCAGCGTTGAATACACCGGGGAGCTGTTTTTT	CSVEYTGELFF
NA	NA	TRBV25-1	TRBJ2-4	TGTGCCAGCAGCCAAGGGGACATTCAGTACTTC	CASSQGDIQYF
once	NA	TRBV4-3	TRBJ2-7	TGCGCCAGCAGCCAAGGTGGGACCGCCGCGTCCGAGCAGTACTTC	CASSQGGTAASEQYF
NA	NA	TRBV7-9	TRBJ1-2	TGTGCCAGCAGCGACCAGGGGAATGGCTACACCTTC	CASSDQGNGYTF
NA	NA	TRBV29-1	TRBJ2-7	TGCAGCGTTGAGGGGGCCCGGGACGGCTCCTACGAGCAGTACTTC	CSVEGARDGSYEQYF
NA	TRBD1	TRBV5-6	TRBJ2-2	TGTGCCAGCAGCTTGGCGGAACAGGGGGCGACCGGGGAGCTGTTTTTT	CASSLAEQGATGELFF
NA	TRBD2	TRBV5-6	TRBJ2-1	TGTGCCAGCAGCTTGGAGAAACGGCGGGGGGCCATCAATGAGCAGTTCTTC	CASSLEKRRGAINEQFF